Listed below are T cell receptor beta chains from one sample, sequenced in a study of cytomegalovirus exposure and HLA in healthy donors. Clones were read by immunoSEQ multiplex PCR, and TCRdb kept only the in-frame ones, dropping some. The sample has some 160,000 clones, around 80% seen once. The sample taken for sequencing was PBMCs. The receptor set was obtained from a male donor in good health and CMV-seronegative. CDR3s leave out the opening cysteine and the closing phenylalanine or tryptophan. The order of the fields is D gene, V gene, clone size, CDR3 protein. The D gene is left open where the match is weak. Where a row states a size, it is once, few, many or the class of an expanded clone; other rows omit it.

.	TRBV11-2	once	ASSSRQPRNSPLH
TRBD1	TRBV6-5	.	ASSYETGRAF
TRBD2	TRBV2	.	ASSLNGLAGGEVGETQY
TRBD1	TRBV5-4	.	ASSPWDRGNSPLH
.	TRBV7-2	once	ASSLYRSSYEQY
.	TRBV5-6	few	ASSPGQPSNSPLH
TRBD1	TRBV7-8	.	ASSFIRGQGQPQH
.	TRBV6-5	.	ASSYQGLNYGYT
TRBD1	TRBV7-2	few	ASSLHPGTGFNEQY
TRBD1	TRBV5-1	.	ASSRGQGAVEQY